What follows describes a single TCR beta chain. Its target is not known. The data derive from a study of OX40 agonist ivuxolimab in advanced cancers. Study-level information: An agonistic anti-OX40 (CD134) antibody, ivuxolimab, was used to treat the patients. Overall study results and limits: Mean expanded clone counts were higher in CD8+ than CD4+ T cells.

The repertoire was sequenced with immunoSEQ multiplex PCR; TCRdb's copy has only in-frame clones and lacks some. This sample has over 90,000 clones; about nine tenths occur once, and the top ten carry over 4.5%. V lost 4 bases and J lost 8, with 14 bases in between. Looked up from germline, CDR1 is SGHDN and CDR2 is FVKESK. This CDR3 has 13 amino acids. The TCR sequence derives from an adult with an advanced solid tumor such as melanoma, head and neck, liver or kidney cancer. This chain connects TRBV14 to TRBJ1-2, with a possible D match to TRBD1 (5 bases). The sequenced sample was CD4+ or CD8+ T cells sorted from blood, obtained in a trial of the OX40 agonist ivuxolimab. The CDR3 sequence: CASSLQGVWGYTF. CDR3 sequence (DNA): TGTGCCAGCAGCCTCCAGGGAGTATGGGGCTACACCTTC. The variable domain in full, completed from reference TRBV14 and TRBJ1-2, reads EAGVTQFPSHSVIEKGQTVTLRCDPISGHDNLYWYRRVMGKEIKFLLHFVKESKQDESGMPNNRFLAERTGGTYSTLKVQPAELEDSGVYFCASSLQGVWGYTFGSGTRLTVV.